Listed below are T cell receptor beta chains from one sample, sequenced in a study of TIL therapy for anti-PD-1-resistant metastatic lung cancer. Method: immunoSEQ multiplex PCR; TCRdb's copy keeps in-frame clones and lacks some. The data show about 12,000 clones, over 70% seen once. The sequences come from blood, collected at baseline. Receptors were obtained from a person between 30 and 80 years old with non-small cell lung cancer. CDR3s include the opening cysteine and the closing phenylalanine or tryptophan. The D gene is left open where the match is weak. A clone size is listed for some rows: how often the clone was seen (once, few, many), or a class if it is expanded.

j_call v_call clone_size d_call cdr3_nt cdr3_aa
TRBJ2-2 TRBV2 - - TGTGCCAGCAGCCAGCAGAACACCGGGGAGCTGTTTTTT CASSQQNTGELFF
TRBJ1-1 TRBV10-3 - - TGTGCCATCAATTTCTCACTGAACACTGAAGCTTTCTTT CAINFSLNTEAFF
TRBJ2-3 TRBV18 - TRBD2 TGTGCCAGCTCACCACCGTTAGCGGGAGGGAACACAGATACGCAGTATTTT CASSPPLAGGNTDTQYF
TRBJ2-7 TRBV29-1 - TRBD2 TGCAGCGTGGGGGGGGAAGACCGCTTCAACTACGAGCAGTACTTC CSVGGEDRFNYEQYF
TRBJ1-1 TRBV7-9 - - TGTGCCAGCAGCTCGACAGCCGGATTTGTTTTCTTT CASSSTAGFVFF
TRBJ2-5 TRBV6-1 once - TGTGCCAGCTCCGAAGGCGGCAGGGCGGTGGAGACCCAGTACTTC CASSEGGRAVETQYF
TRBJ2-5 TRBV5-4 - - TGTGCCAGCAGCCCTGACCGGGAAGGGGCCCAGTACTTC CASSPDREGAQYF
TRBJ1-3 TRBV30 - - TGTGCCGAAGAGGGAGGTTCTGGAAACACCATATATTTT CAEEGGSGNTIYF
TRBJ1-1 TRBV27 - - TGTGCCAGCAGTTTGCTTGCGAACACTGAAGCTTTCTTT CASSLLANTEAFF
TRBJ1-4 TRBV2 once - TGTGCCAGCAGGGACGAGGGACATCCCTATAAAAAACTGTTTTTT CASRDEGHPYKKLFF
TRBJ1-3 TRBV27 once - TGTGCCAGCAGTACCGACCCCGGCGGCACCATATATTTT CASSTDPGGTIYF
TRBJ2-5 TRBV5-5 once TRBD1 TGTGCCAGCAGCTTGCAGCACAGGGGCCAAGAGACCCAGTACTTC CASSLQHRGQETQYF
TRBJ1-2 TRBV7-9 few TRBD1 TGTGCCAGCAGCTCCGGACAGGGCTCCCTCTATGGCTACACCTTC CASSSGQGSLYGYTF
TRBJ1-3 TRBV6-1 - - TGTGCCAGCAGTGAATACCCCGGGGGAGGGTCTGGAAACACCATATATTTT CASSEYPGGGSGNTIYF
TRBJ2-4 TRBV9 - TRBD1 TGTGCCAGCAGCTACCGGGACAGGGATATCCTTCAGTACTTC CASSYRDRDILQYF
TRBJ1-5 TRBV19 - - TGTGCCAGTAGTATAGTTTGGGGAAACAATCAGCCCCAGCATTTT CASSIVWGNNQPQHF
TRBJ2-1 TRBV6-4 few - TGTGCCAGCAGTGACTCGGGGACTGGGGGGCAGTTCTTC CASSDSGTGGQFF
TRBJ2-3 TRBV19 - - TGTGCCAGTAGTATTAGTTGGGGGAGCACAGATACGCAGTATTTT CASSISWGSTDTQYF
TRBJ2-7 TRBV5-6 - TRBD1 TGTGCCAGCAGCCCCTCAGACAGGGTTGCCTACGAGCAGTACTTC CASSPSDRVAYEQYF
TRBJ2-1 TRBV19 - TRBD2 TGTGCCAGTAGTATGGTAACGAGCGGGAGCCGTAAGGAGCAGTTCTTC CASSMVTSGSRKEQFF
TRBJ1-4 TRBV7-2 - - TGTGCCAGCAGCTTAGTACGGGGGTCTAATGAAAAACTGTTTTTT CASSLVRGSNEKLFF
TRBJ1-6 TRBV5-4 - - TGTGCCAGCAGCTCAGACCTTGGGAATTCACCCCTCCACTTT CASSSDLGNSPLHF
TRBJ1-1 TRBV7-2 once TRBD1 TGTGCCAGCAGCAGAGGCAGGGGGCAGGGTGAAGCTTTCTTT CASSRGRGQGEAFF
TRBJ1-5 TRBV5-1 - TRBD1 TGCGCCAGCAGCCCAGGGACAGGGGGCGTCAATCAGCCCCAGCATTTT CASSPGTGGVNQPQHF
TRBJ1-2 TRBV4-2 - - TGTGCCAGCAGCCAAGTTGGGGCGGGGTATGGCTACACCTTC CASSQVGAGYGYTF
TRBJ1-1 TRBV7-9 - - TGTGCCAGCAGCGTGAACGTGAACACTGAAGCTTTCTTT CASSVNVNTEAFF
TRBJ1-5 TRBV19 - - TGTGCCAGTAGTATGAGAATCGCAGGGGCGTCTCAGCCCCAGCATTTT CASSMRIAGASQPQHF
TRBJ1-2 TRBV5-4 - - TGTGCCAGCAGCCGATCAAAATTCGGACAGTTGAACTATGGCTACACCTTC CASSRSKFGQLNYGYTF
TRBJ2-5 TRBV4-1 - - TGCGCCAGCAGCCAAAATATCTTAATCCGGCCCCAGTACTTC CASSQNILIRPQYF
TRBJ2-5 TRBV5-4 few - TGTGCCAGCAGACGGGCCGAAGAGACCCAGTACTTC CASRRAEETQYF
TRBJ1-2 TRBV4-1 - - TGCGCCAGCAGCCAGGGGGGCTTCTATGGCTACACCTTC CASSQGGFYGYTF
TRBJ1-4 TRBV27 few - TGTGCCAGCAGTGGGACGGCAACTAATGAAAAACTGTTTTTT CASSGTATNEKLFF
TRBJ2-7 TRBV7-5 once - TGTGCCAGCAGCTCGCGGGGCGTTCGGGACGAGCAGTACTTC CASSSRGVRDEQYF
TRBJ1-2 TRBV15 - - TGTGCCACCAGCAGAGACGGTAATCCGGGGCTGAACTATGGCTACACCTTC CATSRDGNPGLNYGYTF
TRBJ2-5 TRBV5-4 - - TGTGCCAGCAGCTTTAGAGGGGAAGAGACCCAGTACTTC CASSFRGEETQYF
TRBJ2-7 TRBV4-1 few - TGCGCCAGCAGCCAAGAACAGGTACTCAGGATCTACGAGCAGTACTTC CASSQEQVLRIYEQYF
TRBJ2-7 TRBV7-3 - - TGTGCCAGCAGCCCGGATATCACCTCCTACGAGCAGTACTTC CASSPDITSYEQYF
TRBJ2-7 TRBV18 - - TGTGCCAGCTCACCAGGTTCTATGGCGGCTTACGAGCAGTACTTC CASSPGSMAAYEQYF
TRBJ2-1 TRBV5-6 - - TGTGCCAGCAGCTCTCAGTTCAATGAGCAGTTCTTC CASSSQFNEQFF
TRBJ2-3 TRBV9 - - TGTGCCAGCAGCGTAACTAGCACAGATACGCAGTATTTT CASSVTSTDTQYF
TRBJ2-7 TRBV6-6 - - TGTGCCAGCAGTTACTCTTGGGGAAACTACGAGCAGTACTTC CASSYSWGNYEQYF
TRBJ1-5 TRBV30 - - TGTGCCTGGAGTCCGGGTCTTAGCAATCAGCCCCAGCATTTT CAWSPGLSNQPQHF
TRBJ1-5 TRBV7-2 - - TGTGCCAGCAGCTTAACGTCCGGCAATCAGCCCCAGCATTTT CASSLTSGNQPQHF
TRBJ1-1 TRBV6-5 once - TGTGCCAGCAGTCTGATGGGGTTCAACACTGAAGCTTTCTTT CASSLMGFNTEAFF
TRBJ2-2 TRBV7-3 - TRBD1 TGTGCCAGCAGCGTTGGACAGGGAAGCGGGGAGCTGTTTTTT CASSVGQGSGELFF
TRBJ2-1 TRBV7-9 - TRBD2 TGTGCCAGCAGCCCCTCTGGGGGAGCGGGAGACACTGAGCAGTTCTTC CASSPSGGAGDTEQFF
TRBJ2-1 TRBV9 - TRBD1 TGTGCCAGCAGCGCTGGGACAGTAGGAGGTGAGCAGTTCTTC CASSAGTVGGEQFF
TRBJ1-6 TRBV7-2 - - TGTGCCAGCAGCTTAGCGAACAGGATGCAGAATTCACCCCTCCACTTT CASSLANRMQNSPLHF